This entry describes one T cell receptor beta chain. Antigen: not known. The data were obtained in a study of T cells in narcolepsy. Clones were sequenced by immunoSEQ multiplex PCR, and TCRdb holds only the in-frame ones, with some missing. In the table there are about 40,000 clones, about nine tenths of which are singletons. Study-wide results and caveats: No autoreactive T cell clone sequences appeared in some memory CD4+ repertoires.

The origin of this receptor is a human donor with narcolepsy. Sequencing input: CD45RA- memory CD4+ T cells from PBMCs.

In DNA, the CDR3 is TGTGCCAGCAGCTTGGCCTTAGATCGTTTCTCTGGAAACACCATATATTTT. Encoded protein: CASSLALDRFSGNTIYF. The chain links TRBV5-4 to TRBJ1-3, with unresolved D. This CDR3 has 17 amino acids. Germline loops: CDR1 SGHNT, CDR2 YYREEE (reference sequence). The germline V and J ends were trimmed by 0 bases and 0 bases, with 13 bases remaining between them.